This T cell receptor beta chain was retrieved from a study of T cells after yellow fever vaccination (dated by TCRdb to between 2018 and 2021). For the wider study: Libraries from fractions with low cell numbers were prepared with the SMART-Seq v4 Ultra Low Input RNA kit. To follow T-cell clones before and after primary and booster YFV17D yellow fever vaccination, bulk TCR alpha and beta repertoires were sequenced over time. Two healthy male donors, one aged 18 to 30 and one aged 30 to 40 years, made up the cohort. Blood was collected at multiple timepoints before and after primary and secondary immunization, and bulk PBMC replicates and cell subsets were isolated.

What the authors observed across the whole study: The secondary T-cell response was found to be weaker but faster than the primary response, with a peak reached on day 5 rather than on day 15. Because the study included only a couple of donors, the extent to which the findings can be generalized is limited. FACS-sorted repertoires could contain abundant contaminating clonotypes from the bulk population, so computational filtering was required. A small share of clonotypes occurred in both CD4 and CD8 compartments, likely arising from convergent recombination. After the booster, most of the clones that had expanded following primary vaccination were detected again (almost 98% of CD4 and around 88% of CD8), which suggests that memory was broadly maintained.

For CDR1 and CDR2, the germline V gene lists MNHEY and SVGEGT. Germline trimming amounts to 6 bases on V and 7 bases on J, with 3 as the count of junction bases outside the gene matches. The CDR3, cysteine through phenylalanine, is 14 amino acids long. Just CDR3 DNA is preserved here, 42 bases in frame from base 1. The label giving this sample's treatment or condition can be read as: live attenuated yellow fever vaccine strain. PBMCs were isolated from peripheral blood using a standard Ficoll-Paque protocol. Dynabeads CD4 and CD8 positive selection kits were used to isolate the CD4 and CD8 T-cell fractions. TriZol was used to extract RNA from bulk PBMCs, from CD4 and CD8 fractions, and from dextramer-positive and dextramer-negative fractions. The run used an Illumina NovaSeq 6000. TCR cDNA was synthesized by 5'RACE template switching, which introduced a universal primer site and unique molecular identifiers. Priming for cDNA synthesis came from both the TCR alpha and TCR beta constant segments. Library amplification involved two PCR steps, and the second step added sample barcodes and sequencing adapters. Libraries were sequenced on Illumina HiSeq 2500 (2x100 bp) or NovaSeq (2x150 bp). The study's own analysis went as follows. MIGEC handled demultiplexing of reads and collapsing into UMI consensus sequences, while MiXCR performed V(D)J alignment. Vaccine-responding clonotypes were defined with edgeR using replicate PBMC samples, requiring FDR below 0.01 and a log2 fold change above 5 up to day 15. Bulk clonotypes were assigned CD4 or CD8 identity according to which sequenced CD4 or CD8 repertoire held them at higher abundance. TCRdb trimmed public reads at Q25 via fastp, called clones via MiXCR and kept in-frame beta chains. Each entry merges the rows of one CDR3 protein and shows their most common DNA and genes. Here the V and J calls rest on TCRdb's processing, not on the authors' analysis. The sample table records some 320,000 distinct CDR3 sequences; around a tenth of these occur just once. 3.3% of the sample is held by the ten biggest clonotypes.

Regarding this clonotype: Its binding antigen is unknown. Base qualities were left out, and no much larger clone turns up one base away.

This clonotype was sampled from a man between 18 and 35 years old who received the YFV17D yellow fever vaccine. The chain uses TRBV6-2 or TRBV6-3 and TRBJ2-2; 12 central nucleotides agree with TRBD1. Sample: CD4+ T cells sorted from PBMCs, taken 45 days after the yellow fever booster vaccination. The CDR3 corresponds to CASRGTGGSGELFF. The DNA sequence is TGTGCCAGCAGGGGGACAGGGGGCAGCGGGGAGCTGTTTTTT.